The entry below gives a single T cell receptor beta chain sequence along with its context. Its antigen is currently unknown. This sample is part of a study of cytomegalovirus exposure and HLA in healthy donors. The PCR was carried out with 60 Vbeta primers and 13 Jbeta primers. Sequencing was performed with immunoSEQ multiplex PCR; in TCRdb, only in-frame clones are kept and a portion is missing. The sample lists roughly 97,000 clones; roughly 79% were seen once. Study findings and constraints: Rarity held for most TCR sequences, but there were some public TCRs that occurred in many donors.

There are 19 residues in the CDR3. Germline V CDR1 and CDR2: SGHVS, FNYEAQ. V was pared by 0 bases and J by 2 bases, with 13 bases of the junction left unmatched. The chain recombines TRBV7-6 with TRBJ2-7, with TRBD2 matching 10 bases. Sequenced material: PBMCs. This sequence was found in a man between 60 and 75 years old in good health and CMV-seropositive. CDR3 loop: CASSLAVSGASGGTYEQYF. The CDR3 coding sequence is TGTGCCAGCAGCTTAGCCGTATCCGGGGCTAGCGGGGGTACCTACGAGCAGTACTTC.